Detailed here is one T cell receptor (beta chain). The data were taken from a study of technical replicates of blood from a handful of donors. V was cut by 4 bases and J by 0 bases, with 17 bases left in between. The CDR3 consists of 17 residues. CDR1 is MGHRA, CDR2 YSYEKL, per germline. The protocol was immunoSEQ multiplex PCR, while the TCRdb copy is restricted to in-frame clones and leaves out a portion. The sample gives about 100,000 clones, roughly 95% of which show up once; 0.22% is in the top ten. The rearrangement uses TRBV4-1 and TRBJ2-3, with TRBD2 as a possible D gene (6 bases). The clonotype originates from a human donor in good health. The sample comprised T cells isolated from PBMCs. In DNA form, the CDR3 reads TGCGCCAGCAGCCCAATCCTTGCGGGGCTAAGCACAGATACGCAGTATTTT. Encoded protein: CASSPILAGLSTDTQYF.